The table lists the clone carrying this T cell receptor beta chain with a few counts. Antigen specificity is unknown. This entry comes from a study of vaccination and CD4 T cells after COVID-19. Study-level background: No peptide, an HIV-1 Nef pool, or a CEFX pool was what each control culture received. The study, taken as a whole, reports: Nearly all convalescent vaccine-specific clones, 304 of 307, recognized only SARS-CoV-2 spike.

Treatment given: roughly nine-day PBMC culture with coronavirus spike peptide pools or control peptides (ViraFEST assay). CD4+ T-cell collection from the unexposed donor predated the COVID-19 pandemic (2011-2018). ViraFEST stimulated the growth of antigen-specific T cells using peptide pools and subsequently profiled their TCRs by sequencing. Researchers used the Oncomine TCR Beta short-read assay to sequence DNA from cultured CD4+ T cells. The source of extracted genomic DNA was cultured CD4+ T cells. TCRdb re-derived calls from the PCR reads in MiXCR, one entry per CDR3 protein. The profile shows about 10,000 distinct CDR3 sequences, nearly 35% of them singletons. Source material: CD4+ T cells from blood, cultured in vitro. This TCR was recovered from a human donor in good health.

CDR3: CASSPQGGYGELFF. The CDR3 nucleotides read TGTGCCAGCAGCCCCCAGGGGGGGTACGGGGAGCTGTTTTTT. The rearrangement uses TRBV7-3 and TRBJ2-2, with D possibly being TRBD1 or TRBD2 (7 bases each). With 5 bases removed from V and 7 bases from J, the gap between germline ends came to 14 bases. CDR1 and CDR2 (germline): SGHTA, FQGTGA. The CDR3 loop spans 14 amino acids.